This TCR beta chain was captured in a study of T cell responses to AZD1222 COVID-19 vaccine. Whole-study results and caveats: Clonal diversity was possibly underestimated, and the donors were mostly white British, with more females. CD4 TCRs linked to vaccination spanned spike, dominating at 160-218 and 743-854.

Assay used: immunoSEQ multiplex PCR; TCRdb lists only in-frame clones, some missing. The sample yields tens of thousands of clones, more than 70% seen once. CDR3 size: 15 residues. J was trimmed by 5 bases and V by 3 bases; bases with no gene match: 5. Germline V gene sequence: CDR1 SGHVS, CDR2 FNYEAQ. A remark on this clone: The target antigen is unknown.

The rearrangement joins TRBV7-6 to TRBJ2-2; TRBD1 aligns across 8 bases. The TCR was taken from an adult who received the AZD1222 COVID-19 vaccine. Sequences were derived from peripheral blood, sampled 28 days after the second AZD1222 dose. CDR3 in amino acids: CASSFQGAVTGELFF. DNA for the CDR3: TGTGCCAGCAGCTTTCAGGGGGCGGTAACCGGGGAGCTGTTTTTT.